These 5 T cell receptor beta chains were all obtained from the same sample, sequenced in a study of PD-L1 blockade in urothelial cancer. The assay was immunoSEQ multiplex PCR, and TCRdb's table has in-frame clones only and misses some. The sample contains 55,000 to 85,000 clones, roughly nine tenths of which appear only once. The sample was PBMCs, taken around atezolizumab (anti-PD-L1) treatment. The receptors here all came from a man in his 60s with urothelial cancer.

The chain recombines TRBV6-5 with TRBJ1-4, with TRBD1 as a possible D gene (5 bases). From germline, CDR1 is MNHEY and CDR2 SVGAGI. This CDR3 has 15 amino acids. Between the trimmed V and J ends, which lost 6 bases and 10 bases, there was a span of 21 bases. The CDR3 DNA sequence: TGTGCCAGCAGCTATCGGGACTTAGGGGCTGGAAAACTGTTTTTT. It translates to CASSYRDLGAGKLFF.

The chain carries TRBV29-1 and TRBJ1-1; no firm D call. Germline-derived CDR1 and CDR2 are SQVTM and ANQGSEA. The CDR3 has 14 residues. V was shortened by 7 bases and J by 1 base, with 16 bases between the two germline ends. The CDR3 DNA reads as TGCAGCGCCCTGGGCGGGAGCCGGAACACTGAAGCTTTCTTT. It is translated as CSALGGSRNTEAFF. Drawing the rest from reference TRBV29-1 and TRBJ1-1, the complete variable domain is SAVISQKPSRDICQRGTSLTIQCQVDSQVTMMFWYRQQPGQSLTLIATANQGSEATYESGFVIDKFPISRPNLTFSTLTVSNMSPEDSSIYLCSALGGSRNTEAFFGQGTRLTVV.

For the CDR3, the DNA is TGTGCCAGCAGTGATGAGTGGGCCCTTAACAATGAGCAGTTCTTC. It translates to CASSDEWALNNEQFF. V usage is TRBV6-1 and J usage is TRBJ2-1; D gene ambiguous. CDR1 is MNHNS and CDR2 is SASEGT in the germline V gene. Deletions cut 3 bases from V and 5 bases from J, with 14 bases between. The CDR3 has 15 residues.

This chain joins TRBV5-4 and TRBJ2-7, with 7 bases identical to TRBD2. CDR3 length equals 14 residues. Germline V CDR1 and CDR2: SGHNT, YYREEE (reference sequence). V lost 0 bases to trimming and J lost 4 bases; unmatched junction nucleotides: 4. The CDR3 loop is CASSLGGGDYEQYF. The CDR3 DNA sequence: TGTGCCAGCAGCTTGGGGGGAGGGGATTACGAGCAGTACTTC.

In its sample, this clone was seen a few times. This chain joins TRBV10-2 and TRBJ2-2; D might be TRBD2 (6 bases). The CDR3 spans 14 residues. CDR1 and CDR2 (germline): WSHSY, SAAADI. Trimming took 8 bases from V and 5 from J, leaving 15 bases between them. The CDR3 region is CASRMGSGTGELFF. As DNA, the CDR3 is TGCGCCAGCCGGATGGGTAGCGGTACCGGGGAGCTGTTTTTT.